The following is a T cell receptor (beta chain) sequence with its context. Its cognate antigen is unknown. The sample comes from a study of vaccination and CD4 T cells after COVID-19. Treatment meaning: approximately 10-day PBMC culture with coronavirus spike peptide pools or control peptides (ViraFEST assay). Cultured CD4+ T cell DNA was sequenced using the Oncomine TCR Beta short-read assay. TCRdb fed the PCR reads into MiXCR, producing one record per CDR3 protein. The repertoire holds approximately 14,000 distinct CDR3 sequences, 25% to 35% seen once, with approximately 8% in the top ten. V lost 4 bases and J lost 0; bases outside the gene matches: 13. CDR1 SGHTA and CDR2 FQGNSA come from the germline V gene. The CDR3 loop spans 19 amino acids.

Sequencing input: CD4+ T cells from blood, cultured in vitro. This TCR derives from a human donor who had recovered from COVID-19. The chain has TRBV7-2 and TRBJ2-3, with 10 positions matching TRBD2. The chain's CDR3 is CASSSFSSGGGTSTDTQYF. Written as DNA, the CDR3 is TGTGCCAGCAGCTCCTTCTCCAGCGGGGGGGGAACTAGCACAGATACGCAGTATTTT.